This record looks at one T cell receptor (beta chain) sequence and its context. The data stem from a study of CD8 T cells in Susac syndrome. The V and J ends lost 5 bases and 3 bases respectively, with 16 bases between them. This CDR3 is 15 amino acids long. Germline values: CDR1 SEHNR, CDR2 FQNEAQ (reference sequence). Reverse transcription of about 0.45 to 1 ug RNA used random hexamers. Each CDR3 protein is one row after TCRdb ran MiXCR on the immunoSEQ multiplex PCR reads. Counted here are some 150,000 distinct CDR3 sequences, over 85% occurring once; the ten biggest clones make up roughly 0.19%. The clonotype originates from a human donor with multiple sclerosis. The sample comprised CD8+ T cells from PBMCs. The gene calls are TRBV7-9 and TRBJ2-5, with D tentatively TRBD1 or TRBD2 (5 bases each). The CDR3 DNA reads as TGTGCCAGCAGCCCACCCCGGGACCCTAAAGAGACCCAGTACTTC. It specifies CASSPPRDPKETQYF.